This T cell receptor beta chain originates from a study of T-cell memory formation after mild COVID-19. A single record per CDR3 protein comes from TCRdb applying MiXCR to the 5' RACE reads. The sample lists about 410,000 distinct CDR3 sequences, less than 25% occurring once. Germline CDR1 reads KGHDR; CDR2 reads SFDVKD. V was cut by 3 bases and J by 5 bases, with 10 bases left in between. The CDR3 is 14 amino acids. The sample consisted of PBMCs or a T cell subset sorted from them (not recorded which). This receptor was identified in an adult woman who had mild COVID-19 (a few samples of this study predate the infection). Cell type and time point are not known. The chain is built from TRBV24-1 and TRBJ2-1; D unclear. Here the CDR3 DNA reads TGTGCCACCAGTGATCCCTACCGGAACAATGAGCAGTTCTTC. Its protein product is CATSDPYRNNEQFF.